These T cell receptor beta chains were read from a single sample in a study of cytomegalovirus exposure and HLA in healthy donors. Only in-frame clones appear in the TCRdb table, and some are missing; sequencing was by immunoSEQ multiplex PCR. Of some 150,000 clones detected, 65% to 90% appear once; the ten largest clones hold over 1%. The sample was PBMCs. These receptors originate from a female donor in good health and CMV-seronegative. The CDR3 runs from the conserved cysteine through the conserved F or W. Each record gives: J gene, clone size, D gene, V gene, CDR3 DNA, CDR3 protein. A D gene is named only where the DNA matches it firmly. Some rows mark clone size as missing; the rest say once, few, many or name a class of expanded clone.

>TRBJ2-1|-|-|TRBV30
TGTGCCTGGAATTCGGGAATCTACAATGAGCAGTTCTTC
CAWNSGIYNEQFF
>TRBJ2-3|-|-|TRBV20-1
TGCAGTGCTAGAGATCGGTATTTT
CSARDRYF
>TRBJ2-3|-|TRBD1|TRBV28
TGTGCCAGCAGTCCCCTCGGGACAGAGGAAGATACGCAGTATTTT
CASSPLGTEEDTQYF
>TRBJ2-7|-|TRBD2|TRBV11-2
TGTGCCAGCAGCTTAGATCCTAGCGGGCATCCGGGCGAGCAGTACTTC
CASSLDPSGHPGEQYF
>TRBJ1-1|-|-|TRBV2
TGTGCCAGCAGTGACGGCAACCGGGACACTGAAGCTTTCTTT
CASSDGNRDTEAFF
>TRBJ1-5|once|-|TRBV7-6
TGTGCCAGCAGCGAGGGATGGAGCAATCAGCCCCAGCATTTT
CASSEGWSNQPQHF
>TRBJ2-2|-|-|TRBV28
TGTGCCAGCAGCATTCAGGGGCCGAACACCGGGGAGCTGTTTTTT
CASSIQGPNTGELFF
>TRBJ2-7|-|TRBD1|TRBV28
TGTGCCAGCAGTTACCCTCCTGACAGGGATGTTTACGAGCAGTACTTC
CASSYPPDRDVYEQYF
>TRBJ1-5|-|TRBD1|TRBV19
TGTGCCAGTAGTTCCCCGGACAGGAGCAATCAGCCCCAGCATTTT
CASSSPDRSNQPQHF
>TRBJ2-3|few|-|TRBV7-9
TGTGCCAGCAGCGGAGGGCGCGCAGATACGCAGTATTTT
CASSGGRADTQYF
>TRBJ1-2|-|TRBD1|TRBV5-1
TGCGCCAGCAGCTTGTCAGGGGGCCAAGGTTTTTCTGGCTACACCTTC
CASSLSGGQGFSGYTF
>TRBJ1-5|few|TRBD1|TRBV7-4
TGTGCCAGCAGCTTAGTGCACGGACAGGGGGCCAGTCAGCCCCAGCATTTT
CASSLVHGQGASQPQHF
>TRBJ1-2|-|TRBD1|TRBV7-2
TGTGCCAGCAGCTGGGGGACAGGATTTGGTAACTATGGCTACACCTTC
CASSWGTGFGNYGYTF
>TRBJ2-7|-|-|TRBV14
TGTGCCAGCAGTAATAGCTACGAGCAGTACTTC
CASSNSYEQYF
>TRBJ1-1|-|-|TRBV19
TGTGCCAGTAGTAATACCCGACAGCTCATGAACACTGAAGCTTTCTTT
CASSNTRQLMNTEAFF
>TRBJ1-2|-|TRBD1|TRBV10-1
TGCGCCAGCAGTGAAGGGGGCGCGGGGTATCGCTACACCTTC
CASSEGGAGYRYTF
>TRBJ2-1|-|TRBD2|TRBV6-6
TGTGCCAGCACTATTCTAGCGGGAGGGCCTGGTGAGCAGTTCTTC
CASTILAGGPGEQFF
>TRBJ1-3|-|-|TRBV7-9
TGTGCCAGCACCGTTTCACCCGGGGAGTGGGGAAACACCATATATTTT
CASTVSPGEWGNTIYF
>TRBJ2-1|-|-|TRBV10-1
TGCGCCAGCAGTGGCGGGATGGTTGTTGAGCAGTTCTTC
CASSGGMVVEQFF
>TRBJ2-3|-|TRBD2|TRBV2
TGTGCCAGCAGTGAATGGTTACTAGCGGAAATTAGGAGCACAGATACGCAGTATTTT
CASSEWLLAEIRSTDTQYF
>TRBJ2-7|-|TRBD2|TRBV27
TGTGCCAGCAGTTCCGGCGGGGGGTACGAGCAGTACTTC
CASSSGGGYEQYF
>TRBJ2-7|-|TRBD2|TRBV4-1
TGCGCCAGCAGCCAAGGACACCGGACTAGCGGGATAATAGAGCAGTACTTC
CASSQGHRTSGIIEQYF
>TRBJ2-7|-|-|TRBV15
TGTGCCACGTGGGGCGGAACCACTCCCTACGAGCAGTACTTC
CATWGGTTPYEQYF
>TRBJ2-2|-|-|TRBV10-2
TGCGCCAGCAGTGACTTGGTTAGCGTAAACACCGGGGAGCTGTTTTTT
CASSDLVSVNTGELFF
>TRBJ2-1|-|-|TRBV5-6
TGTGCCAGCAGTCGGGGGAGGATATACAATGAGCAGTTCTTC
CASSRGRIYNEQFF
>TRBJ1-1|-|TRBD1|TRBV11-3
TGTGCCAGCAGCCGGGACAGCCGTGGCACTGAAGCTTTCTTT
CASSRDSRGTEAFF
>TRBJ1-1|-|-|TRBV15
TGTGCCACCAGCAGAGAGCAGGGTCTTGAAGCTTTCTTT
CATSREQGLEAFF
>TRBJ2-3|-|-|TRBV5-1
TGCGCCAGCAGCTTGGGGGTAGGAGGGCGCCTAAGCACAGATACGCAGTATTTT
CASSLGVGGRLSTDTQYF
>TRBJ2-7|-|-|TRBV13
TGTGCCAGCAGTTATGGCCAGCGGGTGGAAGAGCAGTACTTC
CASSYGQRVEEQYF